Listed below are T cell receptor beta chains from one sample, sequenced in a study of cytomegalovirus exposure and HLA in healthy donors. TCRdb's table, derived via immunoSEQ multiplex PCR, lists solely in-frame clones and lacks some. The top ten clones hold 1.5% to 2% of a sample with approximately 200,000 clones, 79% of them seen once. Sequencing input: PBMCs. The receptors come from a woman between 18 and 30 years old in good health and CMV-seronegative. The CDR3 runs from the conserved cysteine through the conserved F or W. D genes are given only for firm matches. Not every row has a clone size; where given, it reads once, few, many or a size class.

clone_size j_call d_call v_call cdr3_nt cdr3_aa
NA TRBJ2-7 NA TRBV28 TGTGCCAGCAGTATCTGGGGGGGACAGGCCTCCTACGAGCAGTACTTC CASSIWGGQASYEQYF
few TRBJ1-4 NA TRBV11-3 TGTGCCAGCAGGTCCGGGACAATCGGGGAAAAACTGTTTTTT CASRSGTIGEKLFF
NA TRBJ2-2 TRBD2 TRBV4-1 TGCGCCAGCTTGGCTAGCGGGGGCACCGGGGAGCTGTTTTTT CASLASGGTGELFF
NA TRBJ2-1 NA TRBV5-4 TGTGCCAGCAGCTCCCACAAGGGTCCGGGGGAGCAGTTCTTC CASSSHKGPGEQFF
few TRBJ1-6 NA TRBV6-4 TGTGCCAGCAGTATAGGGGTAGGATCACCCCTCCACTTT CASSIGVGSPLHF
NA TRBJ2-1 NA TRBV25-1 TGTGCCAGCAGTGAGGCGGGAACTGGGTATGAGCAGTTCTTC CASSEAGTGYEQFF
NA TRBJ1-2 NA TRBV5-1 TGCGCCAGCAGCTCGACAGCCATCTATGGCTACACCTTC CASSSTAIYGYTF
NA TRBJ2-3 TRBD1 TRBV7-3 TGTGCCAGCAGCTTGGGGCAGGGGGCAACAGATACGCAGTATTTT CASSLGQGATDTQYF
NA TRBJ2-1 TRBD2 TRBV7-7 TGTGCTAGCAGCCCCCTGTCTAGCGGGAGAGGAAATGAGCAGTTCTTC CASSPLSSGRGNEQFF
NA TRBJ2-3 TRBD2 TRBV10-3 TGTGCCATCAGTGAGCCGGGACTAGCCCCCGATACGCAGTATTTT CAISEPGLAPDTQYF
NA TRBJ1-2 TRBD1 TRBV27 TGTGCCAGCAGTTCAATTCTCGACAGGGACTATGGCTACACCTTC CASSSILDRDYGYTF
NA TRBJ2-6 NA TRBV4-3 TGCGCCAGCAGCCAAGAAGTGGCTTCTGGGGCCAACGTCCTGACTTTC CASSQEVASGANVLTF
NA TRBJ1-2 NA TRBV29-1 TGCAGCGTCCCAGATGGGGGGGCGGGGTATGGCTACACCTTC CSVPDGGAGYGYTF
NA TRBJ2-7 NA TRBV7-6 TGTGCCAGCAGCTTAAGCCCCTACGAGCAGTACTTC CASSLSPYEQYF
NA TRBJ2-2 TRBD2 TRBV5-6 TGTGCCAGCAGCACCCTTAGCGGGGTGAACACCGGGGAGCTGTTTTTT CASSTLSGVNTGELFF
NA TRBJ1-1 NA TRBV15 TGTGCCACCAGCAGTACGAGGGCAGTAACAGTAAACACTGAAGCTTTCTTT CATSSTRAVTVNTEAFF
NA TRBJ1-5 TRBD1 TRBV2 TGTGCCAGCAGAGGGACAGAAAATCAGCCCCAGCATTTT CASRGTENQPQHF
NA TRBJ2-5 NA TRBV4-1 TGCGCCAGCAGCTCCACCCGGCAGGACCAAGAGACCCAGTACTTC CASSSTRQDQETQYF
NA TRBJ1-3 TRBD1 TRBV13 TGTGCCAGCAGCCGTGTCCCGGGACAGGGGGCGGCTGGAAACACCATATATTTT CASSRVPGQGAAGNTIYF
NA TRBJ1-2 TRBD1 TRBV10-3 TGTGCCATCAAACCCCGGGACAGCTCTGGCTACACCTTC CAIKPRDSSGYTF
NA TRBJ2-3 NA TRBV5-1 TGCGCCAGCAGCTATGAGACAACCGGGAGACGAGTTACGCAGTATTTT CASSYETTGRRVTQYF
NA TRBJ2-3 NA TRBV9 TGTGCCAGCAGCGTAGGCGGTGTAAGCACAGATACGCAGTATTTT CASSVGGVSTDTQYF
NA TRBJ2-1 NA TRBV5-6 TGTGCCAGCAGCTCTGTGCTTGGCGGGGGCGGGTACAATGAGCAGTTCTTC CASSSVLGGGGYNEQFF
NA TRBJ2-7 NA TRBV9 TGTGCCAGCAGCGACCCCAGGGCCGAGCAGTACTTC CASSDPRAEQYF
NA TRBJ2-5 TRBD1 TRBV28 TGTGCCAGCAGTTTAAGTAGGGGGCTTGAGACCCAGTACTTC CASSLSRGLETQYF
NA TRBJ1-6 TRBD1 TRBV5-6 TGTGCCAGCAGCTTTGGACAGGGTAGATCGATTTCACCCCTCCACTTT CASSFGQGRSISPLHF
NA TRBJ1-2 TRBD1 TRBV4-2 TGTGCCAGCAGCCCAGACAGGGTGGAAGGTCGGGGCTACACCTTC CASSPDRVEGRGYTF
NA TRBJ2-7 TRBD1 TRBV5-4 TGTGCCAGCAGCCGAACGGGACAGGGTCCCTACGAGCAGTACTTC CASSRTGQGPYEQYF
NA TRBJ2-1 NA TRBV5-6 TGTGCCAGCAGCCGTATTCTCAGCGGAAGCTCCTACAATGAGCAGTTCTTC CASSRILSGSSYNEQFF
NA TRBJ1-1 NA TRBV7-3 TGTGCCAGCAGCTTAGGGGGGAAGTCTGAAGCTTTCTTT CASSLGGKSEAFF
NA TRBJ2-3 NA TRBV19 TGTGCCAGTAGTTTCGTAGCAGATACGCAGTATTTT CASSFVADTQYF
NA TRBJ1-2 TRBD1 TRBV10-2 TGCGCCAGCAGCCGACAGGGGGAATATGGCTACACCTTC CASSRQGEYGYTF
NA TRBJ1-4 NA TRBV7-9 TGTGCCAGCAGCTTCTCCGGGACAACAAATGAAAAACTGTTTTTT CASSFSGTTNEKLFF
NA TRBJ1-5 TRBD1 TRBV6-6 TGTGCCAGCACTAGGGACAGGGGGGTTCAGCCCCAGCATTTT CASTRDRGVQPQHF
NA TRBJ2-1 NA TRBV5-1 TGCGCCAGCAGCTTGGACGGGATCAAGGTCTTC CASSLDGIKVF
NA TRBJ2-1 NA TRBV12-2 TGTGCAAGTCGCTTAGCGAGCGGGGGAGGAGAGCAGTTCTTC CASRLASGGGEQFF
medium-sized TRBJ2-1 TRBD2 TRBV6-4 TGTGCCAGCAGTGACTCTAGCGGGGGGGCCAATGAGCAGTTCTTC CASSDSSGGANEQFF
NA TRBJ1-5 TRBD1 TRBV7-2 TGTGCCAGCAGCTTAGCACAGGGGTTTGATCAGCCCCAGCATTTT CASSLAQGFDQPQHF
NA TRBJ2-1 NA TRBV19 TGTGCCAGTAGTATAATCACCGGGAGCTCCTACAATGAGCAGTTCTTC CASSIITGSSYNEQFF
NA TRBJ2-2 TRBD1 TRBV5-4 TGTGCCAGCAGAGGGGACAGCATATACACCGGGGAGCTGTTTTTT CASRGDSIYTGELFF
NA TRBJ2-2 TRBD2 TRBV19 TGTGCCAGTAGTACAATCGGGCTAGCGGGAAGGGGTACCGGGGAGCTGTTTTTT CASSTIGLAGRGTGELFF
NA TRBJ2-5 NA TRBV5-4 TGTGCCAGCAGCTCCCAAACTGGCGGAGAGACCCAGTACTTC CASSSQTGGETQYF
NA TRBJ2-5 TRBD2 TRBV7-2 TGTGCCAGCAGCTTACGCGGGGGGGATCAAGAGACCCAGTACTTC CASSLRGGDQETQYF
NA TRBJ2-1 NA TRBV19 TGTGCCAGTAGTATAGTAGGCCTAGCAGACAATGAGCAGTTCTTC CASSIVGLADNEQFF
NA TRBJ1-1 TRBD1 TRBV6-5 TGTGCCAGCAGTTACTCGGGACAGGATCGAGATGCTTTCTTT CASSYSGQDRDAFF
NA TRBJ2-5 TRBD1 TRBV27 TGTGCCAGCATGCAGGGGGCGCGAGAGACCCAGTACTTC CASMQGARETQYF
NA TRBJ2-5 NA TRBV28 TGTGCCAGCAGCAAACTAGAGCAAGAGACCCAGTACTTC CASSKLEQETQYF
NA TRBJ1-5 NA TRBV6-6 TGTGCCAGCTCTGAGGGGGAGCCCCAGCATTTT CASSEGEPQHF
NA TRBJ1-5 TRBD1 TRBV12-5 TGTGCTAGTGGTTTCCTGGAGGGACAGGTCAGGGGGCCCCAGCATTTT CASGFLEGQVRGPQHF
NA TRBJ2-7 TRBD1 TRBV4-1 TGCGCCAGCAGCCTCGCACAGGGGTCCGAGCAGTACTTC CASSLAQGSEQYF
NA TRBJ1-4 TRBD1 TRBV30 TGTGCCTGGAGTCAAGGGGACAGGGATTTCGAAAAACTGTTTTTT CAWSQGDRDFEKLFF
NA TRBJ1-4 NA TRBV4-3 TGCGCCAGCAGCCAGGCCCAGGGAGGGGGTATAGGTAATGAAAAACTGTTTTTT CASSQAQGGGIGNEKLFF